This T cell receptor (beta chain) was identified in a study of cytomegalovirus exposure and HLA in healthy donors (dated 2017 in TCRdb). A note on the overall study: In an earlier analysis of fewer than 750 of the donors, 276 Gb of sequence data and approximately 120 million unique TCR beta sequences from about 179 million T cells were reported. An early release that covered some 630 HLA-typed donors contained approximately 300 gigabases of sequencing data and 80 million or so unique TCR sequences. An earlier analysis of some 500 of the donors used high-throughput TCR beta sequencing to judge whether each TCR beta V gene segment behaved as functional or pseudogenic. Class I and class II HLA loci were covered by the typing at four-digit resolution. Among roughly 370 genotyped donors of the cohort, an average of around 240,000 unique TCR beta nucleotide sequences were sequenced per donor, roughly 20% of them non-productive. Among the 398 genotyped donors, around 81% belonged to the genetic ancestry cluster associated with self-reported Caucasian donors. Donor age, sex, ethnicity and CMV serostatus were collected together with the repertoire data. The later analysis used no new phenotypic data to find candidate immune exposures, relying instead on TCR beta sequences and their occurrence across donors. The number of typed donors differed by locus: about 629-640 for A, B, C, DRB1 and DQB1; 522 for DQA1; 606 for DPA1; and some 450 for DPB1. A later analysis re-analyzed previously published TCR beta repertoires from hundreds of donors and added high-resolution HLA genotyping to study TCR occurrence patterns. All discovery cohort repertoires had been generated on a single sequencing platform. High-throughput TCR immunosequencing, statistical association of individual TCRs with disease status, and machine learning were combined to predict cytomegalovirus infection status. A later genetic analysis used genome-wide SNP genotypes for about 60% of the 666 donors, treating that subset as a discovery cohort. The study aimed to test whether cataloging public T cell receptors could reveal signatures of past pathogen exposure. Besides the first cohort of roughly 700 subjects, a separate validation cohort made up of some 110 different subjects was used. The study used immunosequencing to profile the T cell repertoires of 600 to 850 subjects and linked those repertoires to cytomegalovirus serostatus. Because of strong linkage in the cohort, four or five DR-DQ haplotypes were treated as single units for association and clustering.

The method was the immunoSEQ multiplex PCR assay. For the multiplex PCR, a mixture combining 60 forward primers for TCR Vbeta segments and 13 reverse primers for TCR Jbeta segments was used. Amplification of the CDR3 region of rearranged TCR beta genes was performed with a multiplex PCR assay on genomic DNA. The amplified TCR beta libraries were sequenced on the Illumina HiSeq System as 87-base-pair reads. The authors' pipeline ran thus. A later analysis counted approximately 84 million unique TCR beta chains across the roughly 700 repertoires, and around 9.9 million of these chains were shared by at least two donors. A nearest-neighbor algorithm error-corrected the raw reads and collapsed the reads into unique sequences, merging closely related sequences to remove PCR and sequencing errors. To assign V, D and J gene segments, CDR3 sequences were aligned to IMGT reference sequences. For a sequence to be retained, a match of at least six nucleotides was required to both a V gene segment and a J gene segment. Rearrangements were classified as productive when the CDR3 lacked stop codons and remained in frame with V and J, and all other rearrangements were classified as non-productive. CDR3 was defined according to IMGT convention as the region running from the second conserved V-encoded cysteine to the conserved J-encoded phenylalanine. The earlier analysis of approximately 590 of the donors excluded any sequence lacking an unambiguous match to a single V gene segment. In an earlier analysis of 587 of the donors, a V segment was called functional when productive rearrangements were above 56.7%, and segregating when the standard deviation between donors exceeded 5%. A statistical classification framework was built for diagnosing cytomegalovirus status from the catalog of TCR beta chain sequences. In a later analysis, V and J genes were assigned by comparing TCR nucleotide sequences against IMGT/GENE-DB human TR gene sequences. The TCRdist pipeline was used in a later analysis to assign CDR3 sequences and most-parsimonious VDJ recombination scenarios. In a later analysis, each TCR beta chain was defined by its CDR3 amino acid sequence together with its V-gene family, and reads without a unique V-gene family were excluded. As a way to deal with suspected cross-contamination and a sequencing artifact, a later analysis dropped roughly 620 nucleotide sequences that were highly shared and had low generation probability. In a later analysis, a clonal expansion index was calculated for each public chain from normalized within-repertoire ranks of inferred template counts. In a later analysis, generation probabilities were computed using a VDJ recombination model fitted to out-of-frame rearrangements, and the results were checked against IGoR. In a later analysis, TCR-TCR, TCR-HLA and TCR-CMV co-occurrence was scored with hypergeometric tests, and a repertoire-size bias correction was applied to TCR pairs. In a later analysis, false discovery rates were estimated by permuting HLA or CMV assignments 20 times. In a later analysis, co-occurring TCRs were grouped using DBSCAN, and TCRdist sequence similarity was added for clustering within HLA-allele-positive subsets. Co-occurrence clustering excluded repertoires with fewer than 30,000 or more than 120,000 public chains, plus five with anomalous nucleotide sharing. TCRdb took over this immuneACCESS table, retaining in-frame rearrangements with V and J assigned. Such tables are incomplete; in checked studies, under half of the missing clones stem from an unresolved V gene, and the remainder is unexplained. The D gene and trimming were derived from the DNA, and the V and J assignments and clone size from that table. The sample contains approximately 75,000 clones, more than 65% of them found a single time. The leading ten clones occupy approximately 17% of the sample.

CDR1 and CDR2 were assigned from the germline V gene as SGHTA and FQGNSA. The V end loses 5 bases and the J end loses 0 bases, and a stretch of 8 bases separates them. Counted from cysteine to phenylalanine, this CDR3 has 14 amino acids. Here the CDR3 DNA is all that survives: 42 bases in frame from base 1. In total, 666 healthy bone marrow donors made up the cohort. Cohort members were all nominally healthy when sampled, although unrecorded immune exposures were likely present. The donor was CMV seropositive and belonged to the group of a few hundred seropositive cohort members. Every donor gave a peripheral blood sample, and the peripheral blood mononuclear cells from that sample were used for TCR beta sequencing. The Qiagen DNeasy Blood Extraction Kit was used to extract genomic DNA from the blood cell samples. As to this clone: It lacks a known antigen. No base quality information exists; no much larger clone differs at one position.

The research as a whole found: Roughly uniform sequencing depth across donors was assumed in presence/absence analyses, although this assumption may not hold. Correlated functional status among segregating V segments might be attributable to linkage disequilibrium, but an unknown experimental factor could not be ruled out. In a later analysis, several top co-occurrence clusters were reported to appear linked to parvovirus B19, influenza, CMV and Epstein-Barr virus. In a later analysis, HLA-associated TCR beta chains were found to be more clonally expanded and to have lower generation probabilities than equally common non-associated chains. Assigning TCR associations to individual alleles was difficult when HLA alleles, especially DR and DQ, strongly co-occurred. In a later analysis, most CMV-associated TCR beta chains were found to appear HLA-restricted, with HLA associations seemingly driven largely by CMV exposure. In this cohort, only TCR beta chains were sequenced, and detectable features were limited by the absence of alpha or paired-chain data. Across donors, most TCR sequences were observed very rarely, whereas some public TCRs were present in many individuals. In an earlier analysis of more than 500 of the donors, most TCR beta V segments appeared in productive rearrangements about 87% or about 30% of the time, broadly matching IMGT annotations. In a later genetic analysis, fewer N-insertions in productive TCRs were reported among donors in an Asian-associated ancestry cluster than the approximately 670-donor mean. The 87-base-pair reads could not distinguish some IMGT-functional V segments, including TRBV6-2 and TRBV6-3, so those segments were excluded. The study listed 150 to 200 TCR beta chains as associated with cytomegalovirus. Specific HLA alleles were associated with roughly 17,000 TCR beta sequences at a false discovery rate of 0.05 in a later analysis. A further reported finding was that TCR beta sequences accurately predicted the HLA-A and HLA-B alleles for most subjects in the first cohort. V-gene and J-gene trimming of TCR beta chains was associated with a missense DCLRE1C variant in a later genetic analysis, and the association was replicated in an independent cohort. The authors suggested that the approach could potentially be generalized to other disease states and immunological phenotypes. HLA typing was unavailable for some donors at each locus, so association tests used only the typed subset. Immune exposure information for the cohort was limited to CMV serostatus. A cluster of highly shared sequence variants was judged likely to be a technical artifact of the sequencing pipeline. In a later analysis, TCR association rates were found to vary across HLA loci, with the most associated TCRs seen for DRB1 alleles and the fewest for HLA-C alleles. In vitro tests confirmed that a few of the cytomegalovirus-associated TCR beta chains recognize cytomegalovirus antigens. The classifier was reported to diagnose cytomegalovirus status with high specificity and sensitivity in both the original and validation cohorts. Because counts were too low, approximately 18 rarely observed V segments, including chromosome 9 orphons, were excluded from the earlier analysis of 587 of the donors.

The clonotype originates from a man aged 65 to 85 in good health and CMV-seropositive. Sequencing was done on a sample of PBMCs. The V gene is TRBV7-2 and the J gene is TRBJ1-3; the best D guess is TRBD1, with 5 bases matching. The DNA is TGTGCCAGCAGCCGACAGAGCTCTGGAAACACCATATATTTT. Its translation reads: CASSRQSSGNTIYF.